This T cell receptor (beta chain) is from a study of blood T cell repertoires in COVID-19. Study at large: Nucleic acid was either cDNA or gDNA, and it came from T cells, B-cell-depleted T cells, or PBMCs.

Trimming left V 5 bases short and J 6 bases short, with 15 bases between. The CDR3 has 14 amino acids. CDR1 is SEHNR, CDR2 FQNEAQ, per germline (reference sequence). In the study's own analysis: Reference gene primer amplification yielded estimated nucleated cell counts. The protocol was immunoSEQ multiplex PCR, while the TCRdb copy is restricted to in-frame clones and leaves out a portion. V, J and clone size derive from that table, while D and trimming were established from the DNA sequence. The sample lists roughly 120,000 clones, about 90% occurring once. The receptor's source is a woman aged 45-59 years with acute or convalescent COVID-19. This rearrangement joins TRBV7-9 to TRBJ2-3, with D possibly TRBD1 on 6 matching bases. The specimen sequenced was peripheral blood. CDR3 nucleotide sequence: TGTGCCAGCAGCGTTGGACAGAGAGGGGATACGCAGTATTTT. The encoded protein is CASSVGQRGDTQYF.